The 29 T cell receptor beta chains below come from one sample, sequenced in a study of T cells after yellow fever vaccination. TCRdb reanalysed the 5' RACE reads using MiXCR and keeps one entry per CDR3 protein. Among about 510,000 distinct CDR3 sequences listed, just over 20% were seen once. Sequences were derived from PBMCs, sampled 20 to 25 days after the first yellow fever vaccination. The receptors derive from a man aged 18 to 30 who received the YFV17D yellow fever vaccine.

This clonotype was counted only a few times. The chain links TRBV7-2 to TRBJ2-5; no clear D gene. Trimming cost V 10 bases and J 3 bases, with 15 bases left between them. This CDR3 spans 13 amino acids. Germline V gene lookup returns CDR1 SGHTA and CDR2 FQGNSA. CDR3 residues: CATQVYDEETQYF. The CDR3 DNA is TGTGCCACCCAGGTTTACGATGAAGAGACCCAGTACTTC.

This clonotype was seen a few times. The V and J genes are TRBV5-5 and TRBJ2-2; 10 bases align to TRBD1. The length of the CDR3 is 16 residues. J lost 5 bases, V lost 4 bases, and 8 bases had no gene match. Looked up from germline, CDR1 is SGHKS and CDR2 is YYEKEE (reference sequence). The CDR3 protein is CASSLMRTGGTGELFF. Here the CDR3 DNA reads TGTGCCAGCAGCCTAATGAGGACAGGGGGTACCGGGGAGCTGTTTTTT.

The rearrangement uses TRBV7-6 and TRBJ2-3; 16 bases align to TRBD2. Germline lookup yields CDR1 SGHVS and CDR2 FNYEAQ. The CDR3 totals 17 residues. The ends lost 4 bases at V and 6 bases at J; junction bases unmatched: 7. Here the CDR3 DNA reads TGTGCCAGCAGCTCGCCCGGGACTAGCGGGGGGGACGATACGCAGTATTTT. This translates into CASSSPGTSGGDDTQYF.

V gene TRBV11-2 combines with J gene TRBJ2-5; TRBD2 might be the D (6 bases). CDR3 length: 14 amino acids. The V end lost 3 bases, the J end lost 4 bases, and 12 bases lay between the germline ends. In germline, CDR1 is SGHAT, CDR2 FQNNGV. CDR3 DNA: TGTGCCAGCAGCTTTCAGGGAGGTCCAGAGACCCAGTACTTC. It specifies CASSFQGGPETQYF.

This clonotype has a handful of counts. The V gene is TRBV5-5, the J gene TRBJ1-6; D gene unclear. Trimming removed 0 bases at V and 12 bases at J, with 19 bases between. Germline V gene data show CDR1 as SGHKS and CDR2 as YYEKEE (reference sequence). CDR3 size: 16 residues. CDR3 residues: CASSLGPYELKLPLHF. The CDR3 region has the DNA TGTGCCAGCAGCTTGGGGCCCTACGAATTGAAGTTACCCCTCCACTTT.

This clonotype occurred a few times. The chain has TRBV9 and TRBJ1-2, with D possibly matching TRBD1 (6 bases). The CDR3 has 15 residues. Trimming took 0 bases from V and 2 from J, leaving 11 bases between them. Germline assignment: CDR1 SGDLS and CDR2 YYNGEE. The CDR3 DNA is TGTGCCAGCAGCGTAGAGGGGACACACAACTATGGCTACACCTTC. Residues: CASSVEGTHNYGYTF.

The chain joins TRBV20-1 to TRBJ2-1; D gene uncertain. This CDR3 is 14 amino acids long. Trimming cost V 3 bases and J 2 bases, with 11 bases left between them. Germline V gene data show CDR1 as DFQATT and CDR2 as SNEGSKA (reference sequence). The DNA for the CDR3 is TGCAGTGCTAGGAGCGAAAATACCTACAATGAGCAGTTCTTC. Its translation: CSARSENTYNEQFF.

V is TRBV19 and J is TRBJ1-2, with D possibly being TRBD1 (6 bases). The V and J ends lost 7 bases and 6 bases respectively, with 12 bases between them. The CDR3 has 12 amino acids. In germline, CDR1 is LNHDA, CDR2 SQIVND (reference sequence). The CDR3 protein is CASKHPGDGYTF. CDR3 coding DNA: TGTGCCAGTAAACACCCAGGGGATGGCTACACCTTC. Complete variable domain (other parts from reference TRBV19 and TRBJ1-2): DGGITQSPKYLFRKEGQNVTLSCEQNLNHDAMYWYRQDPGQGLRLIYYSQIVNDFQKGDIAEGYSVSREKKESFPLTVTSAQKNPTAFYLCASKHPGDGYTFGSGTRLTVV.

The rearrangement joins TRBV7-9 to TRBJ2-1; TRBD1 matches 8 bases. Germline V gene sequence: CDR1 SEHNR, CDR2 FQNEAQ (reference sequence). Germline trimming cut 3 bases from V and 7 bases from J; bases unmatched to any gene: 11. The CDR3 runs to 16 residues. DNA for the CDR3: TGTGCCAGCAGCTTGATCGGACAGGGTCTTTTAAATGAGCAGTTCTTC. Amino acid sequence: CASSLIGQGLLNEQFF. The whole variable domain, filled in from reference TRBV7-9 and TRBJ2-1, reads DTGVSQNPRHKITKRGQNVTFRCDPISEHNRLYWYRQTLGQGPEFLTYFQNEAQLEKSRLLSDRFSAERPKGSFSTLEIQRTEQGDSAMYLCASSLIGQGLLNEQFFGPGTRLTVL.

The chain employs TRBV10-3 and TRBJ2-1; TRBD1 matches at 7 bases. CDR1 ENHRY and CDR2 SYGVKD come from the germline V gene. Unmatched junction bases numbered 10, after V lost 5 bases and J lost 6 bases. The CDR3 length is 15 residues. The CDR3, as DNA: TGTGCCATCAGTCGAGCTCCCGGGACAGTCAATGAGCAGTTCTTC. It yields the protein CAISRAPGTVNEQFF.

This clonotype showed up just a few times. The J gene is TRBJ2-7, the V gene TRBV5-1; D possibly matches TRBD1 or TRBD2 (5 bases each). V lost 0 bases and J 5 bases, leaving 9 bases between the germline ends. Germline-derived CDR1 and CDR2 are SGHRS and YFSETQ. CDR3 length equals 13 residues. The CDR3 sequence: CASSLEPGHEQYV. The CDR3 DNA reads TGCGCCAGCAGCTTGGAGCCGGGGCACGAGCAGTACGTC.

This clonotype was seen only a few times. The V and J genes are TRBV6-2 or TRBV6-3 and TRBJ2-7; D gene ambiguous. There are 15 residues in the CDR3. Per germline, CDR1 MNHEY and CDR2 SVGEGT. V was cut by 2 bases and J by 1 base, with 12 bases left in between. The CDR3 protein is CASSYRESISYEQYF. CDR3 nucleotide sequence: TGTGCCAGCAGTTACCGAGAGAGTATATCCTACGAGCAGTACTTC.

This chain uses TRBV2 with TRBJ2-1; 9 bases agree with TRBD1. The V and J ends lost 8 bases and 8 bases, in that order; junction bases with no gene match: 13. There are 15 residues in the CDR3. Germline V gene lookup returns CDR1 SNHLY and CDR2 FYNNEI. Written as DNA, the CDR3 is TGTGCCAGCGGTTCGGGACAGGGTACTCTCTATGAGCAGTTCTTC. Its translation is CASGSGQGTLYEQFF. The entire variable domain, with the rest obtained from reference TRBV2 and TRBJ2-1, is as follows: EPEVTQTPSHQVTQMGQEVILRCVPISNHLYFYWYRQILGQKVEFLVSFYNNEISEKSEIFDDQFSVERPDGSNFTLKIRSTKLEDSAMYFCASGSGQGTLYEQFFGPGTRLTVL.

This clonotype was seen only a few times. The chain couples TRBV6-5 to TRBJ1-1; no definite D call. This CDR3 comprises 13 residues. V dropped 5 bases and J dropped 3 bases, with 10 bases sitting between them. CDR1 MNHEY and CDR2 SVGAGI come from the germline V gene. As DNA, the CDR3 is TGTGCCAGCAGTCAGCTCGGGGACACTGAAGCTTTCTTT. Translating gives CASSQLGDTEAFF.

The chain carries TRBV20-1 and TRBJ2-3; TRBD2 aligns across 7 bases. With 4 bases clipped from V and 4 bases from J, the junction kept 14 bases outside the gene matches. CDR3 length: 16 residues. From germline, CDR1 is DFQATT and CDR2 SNEGSKA (reference sequence). In nucleotides, the CDR3 is TGCAGTGCTACTAGAGACTTGGGCGGGGGAGCAGATACGCAGTATTTT. It codes for CSATRDLGGGADTQYF.

V is TRBV6-2 or TRBV6-3 and J is TRBJ1-5, with D tentatively TRBD1 (6 bases). V was pared by 6 bases and J by 4 bases, with 19 bases between. CDR3 length: 16 amino acids. Per germline, CDR1 MNHEY and CDR2 SVGEGT. CDR3 coding DNA: TGTGCCAGCAGCACCCACGGTGGGACACGAAATCAGCCCCAGCATTTT. It yields the protein CASSTHGGTRNQPQHF.

This chain connects TRBV20-1 to TRBJ1-4; unclear D gene. The CDR3 sequence is 16 residues long. The germline gives CDR1 DFQATT, CDR2 SNEGSKA (reference sequence). With 1 base removed from V and 3 bases from J, the gap between germline ends came to 15 bases. The CDR3 region has the DNA TGCAGTGCTAGAGCGTCACCCCTACGGGCTAATGAAAAACTGTTTTTT. Its protein product is CSARASPLRANEKLFF.

The chain joins TRBV29-1 to TRBJ2-2; D assignment may be TRBD1 or TRBD2 (5 bases each). The V and J ends lost 7 bases and 3 bases respectively, with 18 bases between them. Germline V gives CDR1 SQVTM, CDR2 ANQGSEA. The CDR3 sequence is 15 residues long. The CDR3 nucleotides are TGCAGCGCCACGGACACGGGGTCCCACACCGGGGAGCTGTTTTTT. Amino acids: CSATDTGSHTGELFF.

This clonotype occurred a few times. The chain couples TRBV20-1 to TRBJ2-1, with 8 bases aligning to TRBD1. In germline, CDR1 is DFQATT, CDR2 SNEGSKA (reference sequence). The CDR3 sequence is 15 residues long. Unmatched junction bases numbered 9, after V lost 2 bases and J lost 6 bases. Written as DNA, the CDR3 is TGCAGTGCTAGATTTTCTTGGACAGGGCGCAATGAGCAGTTCTTC. Protein: CSARFSWTGRNEQFF.

The CDR3 is CASSQAQGFTGELFF. In nucleotides, the CDR3 is TGTGCCAGCAGCCAAGCTCAGGGTTTCACCGGGGAGCTGTTTTTT. The rearrangement links TRBV4-2 to TRBJ2-2, with D maybe TRBD1 (5 bases). Trimming left V 1 base short and J 4 bases short, with 10 bases between. Germline CDR1 is LGHNA and CDR2 is YNFKEQ. This CDR3 region has 15 residues.

This clonotype was detected only a few times. The junction and the germline gene differ at one end; a read error may be behind it. The V call is TRBV4-3, the J call TRBJ1-5; TRBD1 aligns across 9 bases. This CDR3 comprises 18 residues. Germline assignment: CDR1 LGHNA and CDR2 YSLEER. As DNA, the CDR3 is TGCGCCAGCAGCTATTTACCGCGGGGCACAGGGGGCAAGCAGCCCCAGCATTTT. Translating gives CASSYLPRGTGGKQPQHF.

This clonotype has a count of ten or more. V gene TRBV7-9 combines with J gene TRBJ2-7, with a tentative D call TRBD1 (6 bases). Germline V gene sequence: CDR1 SEHNR, CDR2 FQNEAQ (reference sequence). V lost 7 bases, J lost 0 bases, and 16 bases lay in between. The CDR3 covers 15 residues. The CDR3 DNA is TGTGCCAGCAAAGGTCTGAAGGGGGACTCCTACGAGCAGTACTTC. This encodes CASKGLKGDSYEQYF.

This clonotype has just a few counts. The chain has TRBV10-3 and TRBJ1-6; 9 bases fit TRBD1. V dropped 10 bases and J dropped 8; count of bases not matched to a gene: 9. The V gene's germline CDR1 is ENHRY and CDR2 SYGVKD. The CDR3 consists of 14 residues. The DNA of the CDR3 is TGTGCCACTAACCGGGACAGGGTTGATTCACCCCTCCACTTT. As protein: CATNRDRVDSPLHF.

This clonotype has a count of ten or more. CDR3 DNA sequence: TGCGCCAGCAGCCAAGGGGGGGTAAAGCCTTTCTTT. This translates into CASSQGGVKPFF. This sequence joins TRBV4-1 and TRBJ1-1; tentative D call: TRBD1 (5 bases). The CDR3 loop spans 12 amino acids. Trimming pared 1 base from V and 12 bases from J, leaving 12 bases between. Germline lookup yields CDR1 MGHRA and CDR2 YSYEKL.

This rearrangement joins TRBV27 to TRBJ1-4; tentative D call: TRBD1 (6 bases). Germline CDR1 MNHEY, CDR2 SMNVEV (reference sequence). Between the trimmed V and J ends, which lost 5 bases and 7 bases, there was a span of 11 bases. The CDR3 is 13 amino acids. In nucleotides, the CDR3 is TGTGCCAGCAGTCGGATCAGGGGTGAAAAACTGTTTTTT. This encodes CASSRIRGEKLFF.

The sample holds a few counts of this clonotype. V is TRBV7-2 and J is TRBJ2-5; 14 bases match TRBD2. Trimming cost V 7 bases and J 3 bases; bases outside gene matches: 4. Per the germline V gene, CDR1 is SGHTA and CDR2 is FQGNSA. This CDR3 region has 15 residues. This CDR3 is CASTPGLAGEETQYF. The CDR3 DNA sequence: TGTGCCAGCACCCCGGGACTAGCGGGGGAAGAGACCCAGTACTTC. Full variable domain (remainder filled in from reference TRBV7-2 and TRBJ2-5): GAGVSQSPSNKVTEKGKDVELRCDPISGHTALYWYRQSLGQGLEFLIYFQGNSAPDKSGLPSDRFSAERTGGSVSTLTIQRTQQEDSAVYLCASTPGLAGEETQYFGPGTRLLVL.

The V call is TRBV3-1, the J call TRBJ2-1, with 9 bases matching TRBD1. CDR1 LGHDT and CDR2 YNNKEL come from the germline V gene (reference sequence). The trim removed 0 bases at V and 8 bases at J, leaving 8 bases unmatched. The CDR3 consists of 16 residues. The CDR3 spells CASSQDPLTGGYEQFF. In DNA form, the CDR3 reads TGTGCCAGCAGCCAAGATCCCTTGACAGGGGGATATGAGCAGTTCTTC.

This chain joins TRBV19 and TRBJ2-7; the D is unclear. The germline CDR1 and CDR2 sequences are LNHDA and SQIVND (reference sequence). This CDR3 is 13 amino acids long. Trimming stripped 5 bases from V and 2 bases from J, with 10 bases between. CDR3 protein: CASSPRLAYEQYF. CDR3 coding DNA: TGTGCCAGTAGTCCGCGGTTGGCCTACGAGCAGTACTTC.

This clonotype occurred a few times. This chain links TRBV7-8 with TRBJ2-5, with D possibly TRBD2 on 5 matching bases. CDR1 SGHVS and CDR2 FQNEAQ come from the germline V gene. V was trimmed by 1 base and J by 5 bases, leaving 14 bases between them. The CDR3 loop spans 15 amino acids. CDR3 sequence: CASSLVSSPGETQYF. The CDR3 DNA is TGTGCCAGCAGCTTAGTTAGCAGTCCGGGGGAGACCCAGTACTTC.